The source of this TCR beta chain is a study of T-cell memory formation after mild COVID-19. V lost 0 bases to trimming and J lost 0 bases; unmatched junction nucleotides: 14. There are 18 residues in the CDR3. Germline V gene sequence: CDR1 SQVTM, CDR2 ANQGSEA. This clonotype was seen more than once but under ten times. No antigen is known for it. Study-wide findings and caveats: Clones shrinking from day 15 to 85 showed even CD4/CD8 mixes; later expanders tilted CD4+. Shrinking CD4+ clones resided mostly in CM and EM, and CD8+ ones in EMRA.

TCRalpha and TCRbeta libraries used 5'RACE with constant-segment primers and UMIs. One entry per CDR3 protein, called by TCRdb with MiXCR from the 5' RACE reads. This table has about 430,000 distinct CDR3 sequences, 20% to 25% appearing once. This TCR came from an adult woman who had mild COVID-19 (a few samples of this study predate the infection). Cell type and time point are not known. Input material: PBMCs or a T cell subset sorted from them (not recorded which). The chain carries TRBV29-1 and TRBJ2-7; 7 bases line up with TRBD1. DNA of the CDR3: TGCAGCGTTGAAGATCCACTGGGACAGACTTTAGGCTCCTACGAGCAGTACTTC. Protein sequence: CSVEDPLGQTLGSYEQYF.